Reported below is one T cell receptor (beta chain). The data originate from a study of blood T cell repertoires in COVID-19. Whole-study context: Researchers got acute and convalescent COVID-19 samples from the United States, Italy and Spain.

Original handling: Nucleated cell counts were estimated from reference gene primer amplification. Data came from immunoSEQ multiplex PCR; TCRdb stores just in-frame clones and leaves some out. V and J calls and clone size follow that table, whereas D and trimming were derived from the DNA. The table shows about 440,000 clones, with 88% occurring only once. Followed over time, Seattle patients had been enrolled while infection was active. Germline-derived CDR1 and CDR2 are LNHDA and SQIVND (reference sequence). The CDR3 has 14 amino acids. V lost 6 bases and J 7 bases, leaving 16 bases between the germline ends.

The rearrangement links TRBV19 to TRBJ1-5; D may be TRBD1 (5 bases). The TCR sequence derives from a woman aged 50 to 60 with COVID-19, enrolled during active disease. Sequencing was carried out using peripheral blood. The CDR3 loop reads CASRRTAKGQPQHF. The CDR3 nucleotides are TGTGCCAGTAGAAGGACGGCGAAGGGGCAGCCCCAGCATTTT.